This T cell receptor (beta chain) was identified in a study of response to subunit inactivated influenza vaccine. Of note for this clonotype: What it binds is unknown.

Each CDR3 protein is one row after TCRdb ran MiXCR on the RT-PCR reads. The table lists fewer than 800,000 distinct CDR3 sequences, 15% to 17% of them singletons. Overall study results and limits: Each seasonal flu vaccination may recruit only limited new T cells, authors suggested.

The CDR3 is 13 residues long. The germline V and J ends were trimmed by 5 bases and 6 bases, with 10 bases remaining between them. Germline loops: CDR1 SGHAT, CDR2 FQNNGV. The J gene is TRBJ2-2, the V gene TRBV11-2; perhaps TRBD2 as D (5 bases). The sequenced sample was PBMCs from blood, obtained roughly 12 days after vaccination. The source of this sequence is a man in his fifties or sixties who received an inactivated influenza vaccine. The CDR3 loop is CASSPQAAGELFF. The CDR3 DNA follows: TGTGCCAGCAGCCCACAAGCGGCCGGGGAGCTGTTTTTT.